The 2 T cell receptor beta chains given below trace back to one sample, sequenced in a study of shared clonotypes between healthy human individuals. The protocol was immunoSEQ multiplex PCR, while the TCRdb copy is restricted to in-frame clones and leaves out a portion. The data show about 1,500,000 clones, 95% to 97% seen once. What was sequenced was naive CD4+ T cells sorted from blood. Stated subset: CD45RA+ positively selected. These receptor sequences come from a man younger than 40 in good health.

V gene TRBV7-6 combines with J gene TRBJ2-3; the match to TRBD1 covers 7 bases. CDR1 is SGHVS, CDR2 FNYEAQ, per germline. The CDR3 has 15 residues. The V segment lost 5 bases and the J segment 2 bases; nucleotides outside the gene matches: 7. CDR3 sequence: CASSLRQGPTDTQYF. Here the CDR3 DNA reads TGTGCCAGCAGCCTGAGACAGGGCCCCACAGATACGCAGTATTTT.

The rearrangement links TRBV11-3 to TRBJ2-2; D is unresolved. The germline V and J ends were trimmed by 9 bases and 14 bases, with 16 bases remaining between them. The CDR3 is 11 amino acids. Germline V gene lookup returns CDR1 SGHNT and CDR2 YENEEA. CDR3 bases: TGTGCCAGATCGTCCTCGTCCCTCCTGTTTTTT. It translates to CARSSSSLLFF.